A selection of T cell receptor beta chains follows, all from one sample in a study of control samples from healthy donors and cancer patients. Produced via immunoSEQ multiplex PCR; TCRdb's table is partial and in-frame only. The sample consists of approximately 180,000 clones, 80% to 95% of them appearing once. Sequencing was performed on blood. These receptors were taken from a woman between 35 and 50 years old in good health. The CDR3 runs from the conserved cysteine through the conserved F or W. D genes are given only for firm matches. Clone sizes are given selectively: once, few, many, or a class where the clone is expanded.

13	.	TRBV11-2	TRBJ1-6	.	CASSLEVGSPLHF	TGTGCCAGCAGCTTAGAGGTGGGTTCACCCCTCCACTTT
14	.	TRBV5-1	TRBJ2-7	.	CASSFRKGQYEQYF	TGCGCCAGCAGCTTCAGGAAGGGCCAATACGAGCAGTACTTC
16	.	TRBV7-2	TRBJ1-1	.	CASSLGPGGMNTEAFF	TGTGCCAGCAGCTTAGGGCCAGGAGGTATGAACACTGAAGCTTTCTTT
16	.	TRBV4-1	TRBJ2-3	.	CASSQEWGASTDTQYF	TGCGCCAGCAGCCAAGAGTGGGGGGCTAGCACAGATACGCAGTATTTT
15	TRBD1	TRBV18	TRBJ1-1	.	CASSSDRAPYTEAFF	TGTGCCAGCTCATCGGACAGGGCGCCTTACACTGAAGCTTTCTTT
18	TRBD2	TRBV3-1/TRBV3-2	TRBJ2-6	.	CASSQEAGGDLGANVLTF	TGTGCCAGCAGCCAAGAGGCGGGGGGGGACCTTGGGGCCAACGTCCTGACTTTC
12	.	TRBV12-3/TRBV12-4	TRBJ1-6	.	CASTRTDSPLHF	TGTGCCAGCACCAGGACAGATTCACCCCTCCACTTT
14	TRBD1	TRBV20-1	TRBJ2-1	.	CSASLGQNYNEQFF	TGCAGTGCTAGTTTGGGACAGAACTACAATGAGCAGTTCTTC
12	TRBD1	TRBV9	TRBJ1-1	.	CASSPQGAEAFF	TGTGCCAGCAGCCCCCAGGGGGCTGAAGCTTTCTTT
13	.	TRBV7-8	TRBJ2-1	.	CASSSAHVGEQFF	TGTGCCAGCAGCTCGGCCCATGTGGGTGAGCAGTTCTTC
13	TRBD2	TRBV29-1	TRBJ2-3	.	CSVAGGGTDTQYF	TGCAGCGTAGCGGGGGGGGGCACAGATACGCAGTATTTT
16	TRBD2	TRBV5-4	TRBJ2-1	.	CASSLAPGGDYNEQFF	TGTGCCAGCAGCTTGGCCCCGGGGGGTGACTACAATGAGCAGTTCTTC
15	.	TRBV2	TRBJ1-2	.	CASSELQGRADGYTF	TGTGCCAGCAGTGAACTCCAGGGCAGGGCAGATGGCTACACCTTC
15	TRBD1	TRBV27	TRBJ1-5	.	CASSGSGQIYQPQHF	TGTGCCAGCAGTGGTTCGGGACAGATCTATCAGCCCCAGCATTTT
13	.	TRBV20-1	TRBJ1-1	.	CSASTFLNTEAFF	TGCAGTGCTAGTACGTTCCTGAACACTGAAGCTTTCTTT
16	TRBD1	TRBV27	TRBJ1-4	.	CASSRDRVAVGEKLFF	TGTGCCAGCAGCCGGGACAGGGTTGCAGTGGGGGAAAAACTGTTTTTT
14	TRBD1	TRBV10-3	TRBJ2-7	.	CAISEKGTVYEQYF	TGTGCCATCAGTGAGAAGGGGACAGTTTACGAGCAGTACTTC
17	TRBD2	TRBV6-6	TRBJ2-3	.	CASSPQGAGGPTDTQYF	TGTGCCAGCAGTCCCCAGGGAGCGGGGGGGCCTACAGATACGCAGTATTTT
19	TRBD1	TRBV7-9	TRBJ1-2	.	CASSLGAPGQGARGYGYTF	TGTGCCAGCAGCTTAGGAGCGCCGGGACAGGGGGCCAGAGGCTATGGCTACACCTTC
14	TRBD1	TRBV18	TRBJ1-2	.	CASSPQGANYGYTF	TGTGCCAGCTCACCCCAGGGGGCGAACTATGGCTACACCTTC
14	.	TRBV10-2	TRBJ1-1	.	CASSESGTNTEAFF	TGCGCCAGCAGTGAGTCGGGCACGAACACTGAAGCTTTCTTT
14	.	TRBV5-6	TRBJ1-2	.	CASSFWEGTYGYTF	TGTGCCAGCAGCTTTTGGGAAGGGACCTATGGCTACACCTTC
15	.	TRBV5-4	TRBJ1-2	.	CASSIGLSGSVGYTF	TGTGCCAGCAGCATCGGTTTGAGTGGTTCCGTGGGCTACACCTTC
17	TRBD1	TRBV7-8	TRBJ2-7	once	CASSPTSLTGASYEQYF	TGTGCCAGCAGCCCCACCTCCCTGACAGGGGCGTCCTACGAGCAGTACTTC
12	.	TRBV6-6	TRBJ2-7	.	CASSYVRYEQYF	TGTGCCAGCAGTTATGTTCGGTACGAGCAGTACTTC
14	TRBD1	TRBV11-2	TRBJ1-4	.	CASSMRGRDEKLFF	TGTGCCAGCAGCATGAGGGGGCGCGATGAAAAACTGTTTTTT